A single sample is the source of the 2 T cell receptor beta chains below, sequenced in a study of cytomegalovirus exposure and HLA in healthy donors. A multiplex PCR was run with 60 Vbeta primers and 13 Jbeta primers. Here immunoSEQ multiplex PCR was the method, and the copy in TCRdb shows in-frame clones only, minus some. The sample lists 95,000 to 150,000 clones; around 75% were seen once. The sample consisted of PBMCs. These TCRs come from a young man in good health and CMV-seronegative.

The chain uses TRBV5-1 and TRBJ2-2; a weak D match, TRBD1 (7 bases). CDR1 is SGHRS, CDR2 YFSETQ, per germline. The CDR3 extends over 15 amino acids. The germline V and J ends were trimmed by 7 bases and 2 bases, with 15 bases remaining between them. This chain's CDR3 is CASSGGNSNTGELFF. DNA for the CDR3: TGCGCCAGCTCAGGGGGGAATTCTAACACCGGGGAGCTGTTTTTT.

The V call is TRBV27, the J call TRBJ2-7; TRBD1 matches 9 bases. The J segment lost 5 bases and the V segment lost 7 bases, leaving 6 bases of the junction unmatched. Germline V lookup: CDR1 MNHEY, CDR2 SMNVEV (reference sequence). The CDR3 loop spans 13 amino acids. Here the CDR3 reads CASTTGGGNEQYF. The CDR3 nucleotides read TGTGCCAGCACGACAGGGGGTGGGAACGAGCAGTACTTC.